This record looks at one TCR beta chain sequence and its context. The antigen is unknown. This sample is part of a study of cytomegalovirus exposure and HLA in healthy donors. Study outcomes and limitations: The classifier was said to identify cytomegalovirus status with high specificity and sensitivity. A later analysis showed TCR association rates differing by HLA locus, peaking at DRB1 and lowest at HLA-C. Most TCR beta V segments were productive about 87% or about 30% of the time in an earlier analysis.

This cohort consisted of healthy bone marrow donors. The PCR used 60 Vbeta and 13 Jbeta primers. Data came from immunoSEQ multiplex PCR; TCRdb stores just in-frame clones and leaves some out. This sample has tens of thousands of clones, with 75% to 80% found just once. Trimming removed 2 bases at V and 4 bases at J, with 17 bases between. The germline gives CDR1 GTSNPN, CDR2 SVGIG (reference sequence). CDR3 length: 15 amino acids. The V call is TRBV30, the J call TRBJ1-1, with TRBD1 as a possible D gene (5 bases). This TCR was sampled from a man younger than 35 in good health and CMV-seropositive. Sequencing was done on a sample of PBMCs. CDR3 sequence: CAWSNAPTQGTEAFF. The CDR3 DNA follows: TGTGCCTGGAGTAATGCACCTACTCAGGGCACTGAAGCTTTCTTT. Together with reference TRBV30 and TRBJ1-1, the CDR3 gives the full variable domain: SQTIHQWPATLVQPVGSPLSLECTVEGTSNPNLYWYRQAAGRGLQLLFYSVGIGQISSEVPQNLSASRPQDRQFILSSKKLLLSDSGFYLCAWSNAPTQGTEAFFGQGTRLTVV.